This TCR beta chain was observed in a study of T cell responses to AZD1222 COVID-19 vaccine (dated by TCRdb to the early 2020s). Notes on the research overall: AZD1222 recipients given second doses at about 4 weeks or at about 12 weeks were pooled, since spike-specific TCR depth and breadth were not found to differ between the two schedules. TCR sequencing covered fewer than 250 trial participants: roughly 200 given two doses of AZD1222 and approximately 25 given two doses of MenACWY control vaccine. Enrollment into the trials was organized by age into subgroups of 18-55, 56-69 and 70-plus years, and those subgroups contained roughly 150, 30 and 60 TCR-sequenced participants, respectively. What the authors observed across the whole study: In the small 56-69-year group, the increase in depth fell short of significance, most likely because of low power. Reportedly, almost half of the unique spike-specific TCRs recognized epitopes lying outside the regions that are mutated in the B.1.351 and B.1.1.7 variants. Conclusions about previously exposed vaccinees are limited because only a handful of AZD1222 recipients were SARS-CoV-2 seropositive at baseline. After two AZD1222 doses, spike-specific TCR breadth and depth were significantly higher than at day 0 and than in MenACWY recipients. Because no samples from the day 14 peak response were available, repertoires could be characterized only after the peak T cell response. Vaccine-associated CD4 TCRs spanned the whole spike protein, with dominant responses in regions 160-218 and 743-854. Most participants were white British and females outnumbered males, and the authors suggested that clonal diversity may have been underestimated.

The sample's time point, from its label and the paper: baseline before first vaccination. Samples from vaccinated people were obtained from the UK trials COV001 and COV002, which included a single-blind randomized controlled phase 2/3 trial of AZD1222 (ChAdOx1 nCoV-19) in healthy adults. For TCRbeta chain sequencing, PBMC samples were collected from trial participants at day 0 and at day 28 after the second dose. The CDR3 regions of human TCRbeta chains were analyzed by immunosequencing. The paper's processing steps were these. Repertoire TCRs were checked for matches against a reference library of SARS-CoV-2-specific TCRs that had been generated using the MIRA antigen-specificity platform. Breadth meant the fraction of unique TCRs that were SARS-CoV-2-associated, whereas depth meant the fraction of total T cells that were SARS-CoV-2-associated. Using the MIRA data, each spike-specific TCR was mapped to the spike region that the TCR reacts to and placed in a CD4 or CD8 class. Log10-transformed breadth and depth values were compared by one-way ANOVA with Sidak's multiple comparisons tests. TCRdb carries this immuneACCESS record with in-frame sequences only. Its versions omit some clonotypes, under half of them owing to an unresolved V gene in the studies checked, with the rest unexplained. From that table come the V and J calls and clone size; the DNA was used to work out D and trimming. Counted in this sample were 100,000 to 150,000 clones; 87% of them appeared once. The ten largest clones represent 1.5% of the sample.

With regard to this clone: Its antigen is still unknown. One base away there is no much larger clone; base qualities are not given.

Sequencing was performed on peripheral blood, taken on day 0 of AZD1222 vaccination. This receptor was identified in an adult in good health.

The encoded CDR3 is CASSLGSLLAGNEQFF. The sequenced DNA is TGTGCCAGCAGCTTAGGTAGTTTACTAGCGGGTAATGAGCAGTTCTTC. The chain is made from TRBV7-9 and TRBJ2-1; the central 9 bases match TRBD2. Measured from the cysteine to the phenylalanine, the CDR3 is 16 residues long. Here the CDR3 DNA is all that survives: 48 bases in frame from base 1. Per the germline V gene (reference sequence), SEHNR is the CDR1 and FQNEAQ is the CDR2. At the junction V is shortened by 1 base and J by 7 bases; bases outside the gene matches: 8.